One sample yielded the 8 T cell receptor beta chains listed below, sequenced in a study of shared clonotypes between healthy human individuals. Naive CD8 populations comprised CD45RO-negative cells positively selected for CCR7, excluding terminally differentiated effector memory CD45RA+ cells. This table comes from immunoSEQ multiplex PCR, and its TCRdb copy is limited to in-frame clones, with some not included. The sample holds more than 2 million clones, around 93% seen once. The specimen sequenced was naive CD8+ T cells from PBMCs. These receptors all come from a man aged 18-30 years in good health. Some clones in this sample may be carry-over from other donors' samples.

The chain has TRBV7-9 and TRBJ2-1; D remains unclear. There are 16 residues in the CDR3. V was cut by 1 base and J by 3 bases, with 13 bases left in between. Germline values: CDR1 SEHNR, CDR2 FQNEAQ (reference sequence). CDR3 nucleotide sequence: TGTGCCAGCAGCTTAGTACTCGGTTCCTTCTACAATGAGCAGTTCTTC. The encoded protein is CASSLVLGSFYNEQFF. Looking up the rest from reference TRBV7-9 and TRBJ2-1 gives the full variable domain: DTGVSQNPRHKITKRGQNVTFRCDPISEHNRLYWYRQTLGQGPEFLTYFQNEAQLEKSRLLSDRFSAERPKGSFSTLEIQRTEQGDSAMYLCASSLVLGSFYNEQFFGPGTRLTVL.

The rearrangement joins TRBV5-6 to TRBJ2-7; 10 nucleotides align to TRBD1. CDR1 SGHDT and CDR2 YYEEEE come from the germline V gene. The CDR3 extends over 14 amino acids. After removal of 4 bases from V and 4 bases from J, the junction contained 5 bases not matched to a gene. The CDR3 region is CASSLADRGYEQYF. The DNA of the CDR3 is TGTGCCAGCAGCCTGGCGGACAGGGGGTACGAGCAGTACTTC.

This chain uses TRBV6-1 with TRBJ2-1; 10 bases match TRBD2. This CDR3 is 14 amino acids long. The V gene's germline CDR1 is MNHNS and CDR2 SASEGT. The junction had 0 bases not matched to a gene; V was cut back by 4 bases and J by 3 bases. Here the CDR3 DNA reads TGTGCCAGCAGTGGACTAGCGGGCTACAATGAGCAGTTCTTC. It codes for CASSGLAGYNEQFF.

This chain uses TRBV30 with TRBJ1-4, with TRBD1 as a possible D gene (5 bases). Per germline, CDR1 GTSNPN and CDR2 SVGIG (reference sequence). The CDR3 runs to 13 residues. The V gene lost 3 bases and the J gene lost 8 bases, with 13 bases spanning the gap. This CDR3 reads CAWRRGLGEKLFF. In DNA, the CDR3 is TGTGCCTGGAGGAGGGGATTGGGGGAAAAACTGTTTTTT.

This clone appeared once. The gene calls are TRBV28 and TRBJ2-7, with TRBD2 as a possible D gene (5 bases). The CDR3 runs 15 residues. V lost 3 bases and J lost 2, with 14 bases in between. Germline CDR1 and CDR2: MDHEN and SYDVKM. Here the CDR3 DNA reads TGTGCCAGCAGTTTTGGTGTTGTCGGGGCCTACGAGCAGTACTTC. Protein: CASSFGVVGAYEQYF.

About this clone: Other DNA variants within this sample encode the same CDR3. This chain uses TRBV9 with TRBJ2-1, with D hard to call. The CDR3 sequence is 14 residues long. V was trimmed by 2 bases and J by 1 base, leaving 7 bases between them. Germline loops: CDR1 SGDLS, CDR2 YYNGEE. The CDR3 bases are TGTGCCAGCAGCGTCGCGGATTCCTACAATGAGCAGTTCTTC. Translated: CASSVADSYNEQFF.

The chain carries TRBV6-1 and TRBJ2-1, with 8 bases matching TRBD1. The CDR3 is made up of 15 amino acids. Per germline, CDR1 MNHNS and CDR2 SASEGT. V lost 3 bases and J lost 3; bases outside the gene matches: 4. The CDR3 sequence: CASSDRGPVYNEQFF. In DNA form, the CDR3 reads TGTGCCAGCAGTGACAGGGGGCCGGTCTACAATGAGCAGTTCTTC.

V usage is TRBV25-1 and J usage is TRBJ2-7; TRBD2 is a possible D gene (6 bases). The CDR3 extends over 15 amino acids. Germline CDR1 MGHDK, CDR2 SYGVNS. The V end was cut by 6 bases, the J end by 2 bases, with 17 bases between. The CDR3 DNA sequence: TGTGCCAGCAGGGGGGGTGAAGGGATAACCTACGAGCAGTACTTC. It specifies CASRGGEGITYEQYF.